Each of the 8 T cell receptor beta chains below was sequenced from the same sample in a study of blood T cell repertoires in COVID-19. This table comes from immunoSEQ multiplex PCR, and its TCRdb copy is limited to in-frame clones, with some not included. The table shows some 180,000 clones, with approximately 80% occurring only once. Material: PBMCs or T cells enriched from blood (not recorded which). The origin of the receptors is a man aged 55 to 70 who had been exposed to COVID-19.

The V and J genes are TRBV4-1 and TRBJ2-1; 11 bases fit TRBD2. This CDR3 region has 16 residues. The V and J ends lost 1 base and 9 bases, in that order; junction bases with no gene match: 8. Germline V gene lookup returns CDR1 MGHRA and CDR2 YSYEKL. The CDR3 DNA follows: TGCGCCAGCAGCCAAGCCCAACTAGCGGGAGTGCCTGAGCAGTTCTTC. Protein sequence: CASSQAQLAGVPEQFF.

CDR3 coding DNA: TGTGCCAGCAGCCATGGGGGCAGGAACACTGAAGCTTTCTTT. Its protein product is CASSHGGRNTEAFF. The chain carries TRBV3-1 (or the pseudogene TRBV3-2) and TRBJ1-1, with D perhaps TRBD1 (6 bases). The V gene's germline CDR1 is LGHDT and CDR2 YNNKEL (reference sequence). The V and J ends lost 3 bases and 1 base respectively, with 9 bases between them. This CDR3 spans 14 amino acids.

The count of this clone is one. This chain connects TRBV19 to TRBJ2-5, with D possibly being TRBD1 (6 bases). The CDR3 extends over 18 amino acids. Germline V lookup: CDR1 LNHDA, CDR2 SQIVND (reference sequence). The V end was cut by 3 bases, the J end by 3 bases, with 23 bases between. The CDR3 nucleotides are TGTGCCAGTAGTATGCGGACAGTCGGTGGAGGACGGGAAGAGACCCAGTACTTC. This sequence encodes CASSMRTVGGGREETQYF.

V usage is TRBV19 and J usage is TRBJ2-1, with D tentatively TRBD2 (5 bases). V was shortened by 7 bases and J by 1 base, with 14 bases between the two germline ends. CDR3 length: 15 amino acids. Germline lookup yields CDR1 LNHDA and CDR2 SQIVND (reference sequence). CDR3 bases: TGTGCCAGTATATTACTAGTTTGGTCCTACAATGAGCAGTTCTTC. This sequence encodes CASILLVWSYNEQFF. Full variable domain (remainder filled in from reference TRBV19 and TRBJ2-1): DGGITQSPKYLFRKEGQNVTLSCEQNLNHDAMYWYRQDPGQGLRLIYYSQIVNDFQKGDIAEGYSVSREKKESFPLTVTSAQKNPTAFYLCASILLVWSYNEQFFGPGTRLTVL.

The CDR3 sequence: CASSWGTGSNQPQHF. In DNA, the CDR3 is TGTGCCAGCAGCTGGGGGACAGGAAGCAATCAGCCCCAGCATTTT. The rearrangement joins TRBV5-6 to TRBJ1-5; TRBD1 agrees at 8 bases. The CDR3 runs to 15 residues. The trim removed 3 bases at V and 1 base at J, leaving 3 bases unmatched. Germline loops: CDR1 SGHDT, CDR2 YYEEEE.

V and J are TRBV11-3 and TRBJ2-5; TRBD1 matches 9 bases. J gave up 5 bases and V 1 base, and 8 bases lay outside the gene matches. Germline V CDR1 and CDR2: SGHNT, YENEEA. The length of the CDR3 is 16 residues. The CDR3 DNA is TGTGCCAGCAGCTTAGGAGGGACAGGGCCGGCGGAGACCCAGTACTTC. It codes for CASSLGGTGPAETQYF.

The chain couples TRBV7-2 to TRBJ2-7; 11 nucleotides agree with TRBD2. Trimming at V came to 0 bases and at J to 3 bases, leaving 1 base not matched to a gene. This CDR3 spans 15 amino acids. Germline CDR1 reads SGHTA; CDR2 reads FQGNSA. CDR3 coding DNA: TGTGCCAGCAGCTTAGCGCTAGCGGGAGGCTACGAGCAGTACTTC. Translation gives CASSLALAGGYEQYF. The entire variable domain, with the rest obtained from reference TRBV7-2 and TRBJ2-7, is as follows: GAGVSQSPSNKVTEKGKDVELRCDPISGHTALYWYRQSLGQGLEFLIYFQGNSAPDKSGLPSDRFSAERTGGSVSTLTIQRTQQEDSAVYLCASSLALAGGYEQYFGPGTRLTVT.

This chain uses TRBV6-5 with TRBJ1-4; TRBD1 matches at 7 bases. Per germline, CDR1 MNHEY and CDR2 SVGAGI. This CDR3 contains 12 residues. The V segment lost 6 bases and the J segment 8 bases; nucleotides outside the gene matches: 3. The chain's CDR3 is CASRQGREKLFF. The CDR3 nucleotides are TGTGCCAGCAGACAGGGGCGGGAAAAACTGTTTTTT.